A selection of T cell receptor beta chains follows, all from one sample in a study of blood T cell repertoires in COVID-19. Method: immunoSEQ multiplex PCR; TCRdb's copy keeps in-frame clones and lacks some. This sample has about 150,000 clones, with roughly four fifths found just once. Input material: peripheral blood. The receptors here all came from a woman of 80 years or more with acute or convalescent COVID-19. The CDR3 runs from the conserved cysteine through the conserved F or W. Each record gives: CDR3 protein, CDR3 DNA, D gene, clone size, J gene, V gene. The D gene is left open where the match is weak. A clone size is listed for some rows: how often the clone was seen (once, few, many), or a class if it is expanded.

CDR3aa: CASSLGLAGGRETQYF
CDR3nt: TGCGCCAGCAGCTTGGGACTAGCGGGGGGACGGGAGACCCAGTACTTC
d_gene: TRBD2
abundance: NA
j_gene: TRBJ2-5
v_gene: TRBV5-1

CDR3aa: CASREPGLAGISEQFF
CDR3nt: TGTGCCAGCAGAGAGCCGGGACTAGCGGGGATTAGTGAGCAGTTCTTC
d_gene: TRBD2
abundance: NA
j_gene: TRBJ2-1
v_gene: TRBV7-2

CDR3aa: CASRSPAPGQGGETQYF
CDR3nt: TGCGCCAGCAGGAGCCCCGCCCCTGGACAGGGTGGGGAGACCCAGTACTTC
d_gene: TRBD1
abundance: once
j_gene: TRBJ2-5
v_gene: TRBV23-1

CDR3aa: CASSFGTGGLGEQYF
CDR3nt: TGCGCCAGCAGCTTCGGGACAGGGGGCCTAGGCGAGCAGTACTTC
d_gene: TRBD1
abundance: many
j_gene: TRBJ2-7
v_gene: TRBV5-1

CDR3aa: CASSQQGPYGYTF
CDR3nt: TGTGCCAGCAGTCAGCAGGGCCCATATGGCTACACCTTC
d_gene: NA
abundance: NA
j_gene: TRBJ1-2
v_gene: TRBV27

CDR3aa: CASSGTSGGNTGELFF
CDR3nt: TGTGCCAGCAGCGGGACTAGCGGGGGTAACACCGGGGAGCTGTTTTTT
d_gene: TRBD2
abundance: once
j_gene: TRBJ2-2
v_gene: TRBV9

CDR3aa: CASSPGTGDEKLFF
CDR3nt: TGTGCCAGCAGTCCTGGGACAGGGGACGAAAAACTGTTTTTT
d_gene: TRBD1
abundance: NA
j_gene: TRBJ1-4
v_gene: TRBV6-5

CDR3aa: CAWSANRGLDQPQHF
CDR3nt: TGTGCCTGGAGTGCCAACAGGGGCTTGGATCAGCCCCAGCATTTT
d_gene: TRBD1
abundance: NA
j_gene: TRBJ1-5
v_gene: TRBV30

CDR3aa: CASSDRADRGNSPLHF
CDR3nt: TGTGCCAGCAGTGACAGGGCGGACAGGGGTAATTCACCCCTCCACTTT
d_gene: TRBD1
abundance: NA
j_gene: TRBJ1-6
v_gene: TRBV25-1

CDR3aa: CASSALSGRAGETQYF
CDR3nt: TGTGCCAGCAGCGCCCTTAGCGGGAGGGCCGGGGAGACCCAGTACTTC
d_gene: TRBD2
abundance: NA
j_gene: TRBJ2-5
v_gene: TRBV9

CDR3aa: CASSIGSGVREKLFF
CDR3nt: TGTGCCAGTAGTATCGGCAGCGGGGTAAGGGAAAAACTGTTTTTT
d_gene: NA
abundance: NA
j_gene: TRBJ1-4
v_gene: TRBV19

CDR3aa: CASSFLDTDTQYF
CDR3nt: TGTGCCAGCAGTTTTCTAGACACAGATACGCAGTATTTT
d_gene: NA
abundance: NA
j_gene: TRBJ2-3
v_gene: TRBV12-3/TRBV12-4

CDR3aa: CASSQGTSGNEQFF
CDR3nt: TGTGCCAGCAGCCAGGGTACTAGCGGCAATGAGCAGTTCTTC
d_gene: TRBD2
abundance: NA
j_gene: TRBJ2-1
v_gene: TRBV3-1/TRBV3-2

CDR3aa: CASSRKTSGRAFVHEQYF
CDR3nt: TGTGCCAGCAGCCGGAAAACTAGCGGGAGGGCCTTTGTCCACGAGCAGTACTTC
d_gene: TRBD2
abundance: NA
j_gene: TRBJ2-7
v_gene: TRBV5-6

CDR3aa: CASNPTGSVERGAFF
CDR3nt: TGTGCCAGTAACCCCACTGGGAGTGTCGAGAGAGGAGCTTTCTTT
d_gene: NA
abundance: few
j_gene: TRBJ1-1
v_gene: TRBV19

CDR3aa: CASSLDPGTVNQPQHF
CDR3nt: TGTGCCAGCAGCTTAGATCCCGGGACAGTGAATCAGCCCCAGCATTTT
d_gene: TRBD1
abundance: NA
j_gene: TRBJ1-5
v_gene: TRBV7-8

CDR3aa: CAISAGGAYGYTF
CDR3nt: TGTGCCATCAGTGCAGGGGGCGCGTATGGCTACACCTTC
d_gene: TRBD1
abundance: NA
j_gene: TRBJ1-2
v_gene: TRBV10-3

CDR3aa: CASSQANPPNNEKLFF
CDR3nt: TGCGCCAGCAGCCAAGCGAATCCGCCTAATAATGAAAAACTGTTTTTT
d_gene: NA
abundance: NA
j_gene: TRBJ1-4
v_gene: TRBV4-3

CDR3aa: CASSPGTGISNSPLHF
CDR3nt: TGTGCCAGCAGCCCCGGGACAGGGATTAGTAATTCACCCCTCCACTTT
d_gene: TRBD1
abundance: NA
j_gene: TRBJ1-6
v_gene: TRBV11-2

CDR3aa: CASSRTGGSYEQYF
CDR3nt: TGCGCCAGCAGCCGCACAGGGGGCAGTTACGAGCAGTACTTC
d_gene: TRBD1
abundance: NA
j_gene: TRBJ2-7
v_gene: TRBV5-1

CDR3aa: CASSSEHLTSNTGELFF
CDR3nt: TGCGCCAGCAGCTCGGAGCATTTGACCTCGAACACCGGGGAGCTGTTTTTT
d_gene: NA
abundance: NA
j_gene: TRBJ2-2
v_gene: TRBV5-1

CDR3aa: CAWSPLGGGADTQYF
CDR3nt: TGTGCCTGGAGTCCCCTAGGTGGGGGGGCGGATACGCAGTATTTT
d_gene: NA
abundance: NA
j_gene: TRBJ2-3
v_gene: TRBV30

CDR3aa: CASSLFFISAVSSRGGNTIYF
CDR3nt: TGCGCCAGCAGCCTCTTCTTTATTTCGGCAGTTTCTTCCAGAGGGGGAAACACCATATATTTT
d_gene: NA
abundance: few
j_gene: TRBJ1-3
v_gene: TRBV4-3

CDR3aa: CASSIGQNPGYTF
CDR3nt: TGTGCCAGTAGTATAGGCCAGAATCCTGGCTACACCTTC
d_gene: NA
abundance: NA
j_gene: TRBJ1-2
v_gene: TRBV19

CDR3aa: CASRQGADSGNTIYF
CDR3nt: TGTGCCAGTCGACAGGGAGCGGACTCTGGAAACACCATATATTTT
d_gene: TRBD1
abundance: NA
j_gene: TRBJ1-3
v_gene: TRBV19

CDR3aa: CASREAGLLYEQYF
CDR3nt: TGTGCCAGCAGAGAGGCCGGCCTCCTCTACGAGCAGTACTTC
d_gene: NA
abundance: NA
j_gene: TRBJ2-7
v_gene: TRBV27

CDR3aa: CASSQDPSGNTGELFF
CDR3nt: TGTGCCAGCAGCCAAGATCCTAGCGGGAACACCGGGGAGCTGTTTTTT
d_gene: TRBD2
abundance: NA
j_gene: TRBJ2-2
v_gene: TRBV4-2